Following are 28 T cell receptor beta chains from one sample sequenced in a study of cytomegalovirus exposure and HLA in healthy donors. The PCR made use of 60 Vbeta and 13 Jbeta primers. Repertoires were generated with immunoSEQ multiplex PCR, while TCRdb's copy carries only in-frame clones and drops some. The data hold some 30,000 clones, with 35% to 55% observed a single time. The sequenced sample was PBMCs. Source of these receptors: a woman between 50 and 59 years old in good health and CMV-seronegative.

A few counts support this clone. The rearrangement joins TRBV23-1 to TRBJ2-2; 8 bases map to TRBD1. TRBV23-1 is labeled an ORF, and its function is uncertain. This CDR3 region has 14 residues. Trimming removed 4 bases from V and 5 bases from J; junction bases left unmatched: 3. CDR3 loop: CASSPDRATGELFF. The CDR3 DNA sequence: TGCGCCAGCAGTCCGGACAGGGCGACCGGGGAGCTGTTTTTT.

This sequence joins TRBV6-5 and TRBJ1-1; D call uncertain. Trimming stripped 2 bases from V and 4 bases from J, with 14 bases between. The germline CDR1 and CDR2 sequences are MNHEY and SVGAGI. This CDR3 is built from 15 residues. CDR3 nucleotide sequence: TGTGCCAGCAGTTACGTAGGCGGGGTGGGCACTGAAGCTTTCTTT. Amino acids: CASSYVGGVGTEAFF.

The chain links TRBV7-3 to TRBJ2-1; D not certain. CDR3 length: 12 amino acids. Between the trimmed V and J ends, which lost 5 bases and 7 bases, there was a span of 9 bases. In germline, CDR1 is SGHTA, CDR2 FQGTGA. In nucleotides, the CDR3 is TGTGCCAGCAGCCAGGATCTTAATGAGCAGTTCTTC. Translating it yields CASSQDLNEQFF.

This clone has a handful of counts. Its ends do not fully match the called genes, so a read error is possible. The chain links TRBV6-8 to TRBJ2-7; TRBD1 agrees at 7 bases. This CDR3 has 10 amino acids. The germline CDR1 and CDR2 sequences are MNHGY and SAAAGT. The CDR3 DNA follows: TGTGCCAGCAGTCCGACAGGGAAGGACTTC. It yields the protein CASSPTGKDF.

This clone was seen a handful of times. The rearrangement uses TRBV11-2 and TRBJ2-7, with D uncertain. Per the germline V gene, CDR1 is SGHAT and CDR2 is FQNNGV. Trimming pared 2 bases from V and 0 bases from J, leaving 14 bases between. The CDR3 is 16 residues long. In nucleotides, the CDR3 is TGTGCCAGCAGCTTAACCGTGAGCGATAGCTCCTACGAGCAGTACTTC. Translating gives CASSLTVSDSSYEQYF.

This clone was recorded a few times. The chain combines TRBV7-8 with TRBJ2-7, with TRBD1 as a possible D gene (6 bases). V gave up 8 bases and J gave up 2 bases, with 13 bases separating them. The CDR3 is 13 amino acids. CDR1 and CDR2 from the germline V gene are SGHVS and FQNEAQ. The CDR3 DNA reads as TGTGCCAGCCACCCGGGACACCCCTACGAGCAGTACTTC. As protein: CASHPGHPYEQYF.

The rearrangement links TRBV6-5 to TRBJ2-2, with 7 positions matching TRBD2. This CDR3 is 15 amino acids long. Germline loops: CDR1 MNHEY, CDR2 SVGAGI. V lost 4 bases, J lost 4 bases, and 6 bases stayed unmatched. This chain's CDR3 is CASSSGGSVTGELFF. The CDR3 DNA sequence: TGTGCCAGCAGTTCAGGCGGGAGCGTCACCGGGGAGCTGTTTTTT.

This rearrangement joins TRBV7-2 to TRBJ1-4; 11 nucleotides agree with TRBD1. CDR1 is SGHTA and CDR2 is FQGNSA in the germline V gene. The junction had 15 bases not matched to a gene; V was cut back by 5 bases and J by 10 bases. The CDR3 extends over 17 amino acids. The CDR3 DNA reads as TGTGCCAGCAGCCTAATGGGGACAGGGGGATTGGGGGTAAAACTGTTTTTT. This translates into CASSLMGTGGLGVKLFF.

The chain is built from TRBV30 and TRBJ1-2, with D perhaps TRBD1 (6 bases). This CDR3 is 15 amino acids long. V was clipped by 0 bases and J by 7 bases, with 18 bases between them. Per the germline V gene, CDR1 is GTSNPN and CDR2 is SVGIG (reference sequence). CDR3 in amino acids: CAWSVLAGAVSGYTF. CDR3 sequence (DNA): TGTGCCTGGAGTGTACTGGCAGGGGCCGTCAGTGGCTACACCTTC.

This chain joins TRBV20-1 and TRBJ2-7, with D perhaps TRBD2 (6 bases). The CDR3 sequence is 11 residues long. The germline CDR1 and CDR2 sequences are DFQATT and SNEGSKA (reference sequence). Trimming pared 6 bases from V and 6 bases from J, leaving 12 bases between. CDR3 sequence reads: CSAPTRGEQYF. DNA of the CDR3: TGCAGTGCACCGACTAGAGGCGAGCAGTACTTC.

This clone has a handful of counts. The CDR3 DNA sequence: TGTGCCAGCAGCTGGGTAGGGGAGGGCCTCGAGACCCAGTACTTC. Its translation is CASSWVGEGLETQYF. This chain uses TRBV5-6 with TRBJ2-5; 7 nucleotides match TRBD2. This CDR3 is built from 15 residues. With V trimmed by 3 bases and J by 5 bases, 10 bases remained unmatched. Germline values: CDR1 SGHDT, CDR2 YYEEEE.

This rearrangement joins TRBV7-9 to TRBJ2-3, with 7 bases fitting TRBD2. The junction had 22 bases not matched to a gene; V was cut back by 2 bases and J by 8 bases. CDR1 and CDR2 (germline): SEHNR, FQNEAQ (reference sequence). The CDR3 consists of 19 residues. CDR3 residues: CASSLRSAKAGWRGGTQYF. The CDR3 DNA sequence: TGTGCCAGCAGCTTAAGATCCGCGAAAGCGGGGTGGCGGGGAGGTACGCAGTATTTT.

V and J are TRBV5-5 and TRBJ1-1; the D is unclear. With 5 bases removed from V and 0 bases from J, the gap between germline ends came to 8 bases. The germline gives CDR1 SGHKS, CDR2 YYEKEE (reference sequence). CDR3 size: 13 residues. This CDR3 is CASRLQLNTEAFF. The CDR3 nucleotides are TGTGCCAGCAGGTTACAATTGAACACTGAAGCTTTCTTT.

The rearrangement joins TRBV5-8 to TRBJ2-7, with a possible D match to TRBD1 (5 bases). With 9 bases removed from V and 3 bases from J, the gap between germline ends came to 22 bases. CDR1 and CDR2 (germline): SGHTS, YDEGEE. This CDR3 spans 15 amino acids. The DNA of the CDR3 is TGTGCCATTGCGCTTTTTGACAGAGAGAGCTACGAGCAGTACTTC. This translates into CAIALFDRESYEQYF.

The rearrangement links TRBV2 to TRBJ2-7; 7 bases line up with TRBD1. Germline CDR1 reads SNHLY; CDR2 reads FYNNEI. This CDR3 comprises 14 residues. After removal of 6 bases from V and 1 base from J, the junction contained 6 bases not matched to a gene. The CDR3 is CASSADRLSYEQYF. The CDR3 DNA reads TGTGCCAGCAGCGCGGACAGGTTGTCCTACGAGCAGTACTTC.

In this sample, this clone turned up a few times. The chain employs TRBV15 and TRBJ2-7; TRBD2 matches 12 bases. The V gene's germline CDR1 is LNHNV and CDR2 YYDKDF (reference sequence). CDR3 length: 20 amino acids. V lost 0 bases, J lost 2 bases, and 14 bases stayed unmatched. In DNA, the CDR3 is TGTGCCACCAGCAGAGAGAGATCGGGACTAGCGGGTGGGCGGGCCTACGAGCAGTACTTC. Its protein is CATSRERSGLAGGRAYEQYF.

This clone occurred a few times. The CDR3 DNA is TGCGCCAGCAGCTTGAGTAGCGGGGGGGTCTCTGGGGCCAACGTCCTGACTTTC. Amino acid sequence: CASSLSSGGVSGANVLTF. The chain recombines TRBV5-1 with TRBJ2-6; the match to TRBD2 covers 11 bases. CDR1 and CDR2 (germline): SGHRS, YFSETQ. This CDR3 has 18 amino acids. V lost 1 base to trimming and J lost 0 bases; unmatched junction nucleotides: 3.

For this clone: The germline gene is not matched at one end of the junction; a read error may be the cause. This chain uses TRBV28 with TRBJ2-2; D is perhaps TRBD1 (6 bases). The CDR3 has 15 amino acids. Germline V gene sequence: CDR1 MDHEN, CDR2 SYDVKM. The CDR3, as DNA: TGTGCCGGCAGCGAAGGGGGAATTAACACCGGGGAGCTGTTTTTT. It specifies CAGSEGGINTGELFF.

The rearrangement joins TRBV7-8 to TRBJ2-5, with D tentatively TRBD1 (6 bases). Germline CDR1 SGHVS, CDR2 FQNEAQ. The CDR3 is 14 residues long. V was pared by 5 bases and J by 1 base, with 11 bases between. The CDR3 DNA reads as TGTGCCAGCAGCCTAGACAGGATCCAAGAGACCCAGTACTTC. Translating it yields CASSLDRIQETQYF.

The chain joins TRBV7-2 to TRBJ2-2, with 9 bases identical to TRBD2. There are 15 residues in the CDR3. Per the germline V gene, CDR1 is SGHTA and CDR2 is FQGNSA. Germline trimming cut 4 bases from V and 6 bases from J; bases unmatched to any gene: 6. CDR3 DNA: TGTGCCAGCAGCTCCTCCGGGACTAGCTCCGGGGAGCTGTTTTTT. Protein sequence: CASSSSGTSSGELFF. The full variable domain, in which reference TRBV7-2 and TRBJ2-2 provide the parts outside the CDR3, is GAGVSQSPSNKVTEKGKDVELRCDPISGHTALYWYRQSLGQGLEFLIYFQGNSAPDKSGLPSDRFSAERTGGSVSTLTIQRTQQEDSAVYLCASSSSGTSSGELFFGEGSRLTVL.

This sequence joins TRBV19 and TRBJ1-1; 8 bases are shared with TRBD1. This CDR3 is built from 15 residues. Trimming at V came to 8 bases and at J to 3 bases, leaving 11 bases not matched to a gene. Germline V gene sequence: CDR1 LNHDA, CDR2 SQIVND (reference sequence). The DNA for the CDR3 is TGTGCCAGTTGCTCCCCCGGACAGGGTGACACTGAAGCTTTCTTT. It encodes CASCSPGQGDTEAFF.

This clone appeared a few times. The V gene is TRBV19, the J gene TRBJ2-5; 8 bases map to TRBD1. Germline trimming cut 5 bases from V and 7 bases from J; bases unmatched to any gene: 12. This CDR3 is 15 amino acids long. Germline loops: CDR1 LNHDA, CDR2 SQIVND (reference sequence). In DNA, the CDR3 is TGTGCCAGTAGTCCCTCTTCAGGGGGCGGGACGACCCAGTACTTC. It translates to CASSPSSGGGTTQYF.

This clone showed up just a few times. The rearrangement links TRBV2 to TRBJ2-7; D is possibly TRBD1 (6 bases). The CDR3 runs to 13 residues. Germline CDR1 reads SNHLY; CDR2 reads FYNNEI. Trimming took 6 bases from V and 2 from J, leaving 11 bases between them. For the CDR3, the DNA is TGTGCCAGCAGCCGGGACACCGCCTACGAGCAGTACTTC. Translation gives CASSRDTAYEQYF.

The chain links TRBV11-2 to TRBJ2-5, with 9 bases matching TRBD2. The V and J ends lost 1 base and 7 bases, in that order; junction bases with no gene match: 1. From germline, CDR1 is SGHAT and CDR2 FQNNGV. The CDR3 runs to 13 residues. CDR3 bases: TGTGCCAGCAGCTTAGCGACTAGCGGGACCCAGTACTTC. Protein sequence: CASSLATSGTQYF.

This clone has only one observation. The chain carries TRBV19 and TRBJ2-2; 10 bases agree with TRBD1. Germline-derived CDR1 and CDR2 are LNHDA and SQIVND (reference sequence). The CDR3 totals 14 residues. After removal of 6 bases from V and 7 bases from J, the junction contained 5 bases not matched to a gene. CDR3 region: CASSRTGGSGELFF. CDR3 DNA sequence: TGTGCCAGTAGCAGGACAGGGGGAAGCGGGGAGCTGTTTTTT.

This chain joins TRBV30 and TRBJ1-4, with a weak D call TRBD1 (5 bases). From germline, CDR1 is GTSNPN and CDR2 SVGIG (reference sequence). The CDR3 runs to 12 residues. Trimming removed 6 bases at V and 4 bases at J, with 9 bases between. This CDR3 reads CACTGRNEKLFF. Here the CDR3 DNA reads TGTGCCTGTACAGGTCGTAATGAAAAACTGTTTTTT.

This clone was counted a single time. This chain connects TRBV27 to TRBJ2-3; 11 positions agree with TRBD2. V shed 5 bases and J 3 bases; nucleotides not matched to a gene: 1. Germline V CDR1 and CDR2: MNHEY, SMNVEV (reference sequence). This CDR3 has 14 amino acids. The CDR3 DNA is TGTGCCAGCAGTCTAGCGGGAGGTACAGATACGCAGTATTTT. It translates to CASSLAGGTDTQYF.

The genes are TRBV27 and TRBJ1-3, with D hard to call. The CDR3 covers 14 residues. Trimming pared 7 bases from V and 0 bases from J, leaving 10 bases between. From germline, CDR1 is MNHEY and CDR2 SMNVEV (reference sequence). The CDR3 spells CASKRGFSGNTIYF. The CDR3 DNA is TGTGCCAGCAAACGAGGGTTCTCTGGAAACACCATATATTTT.